The sequence of this T cell receptor beta chain was determined in a study of shared clonotypes between healthy human individuals (dated by TCRdb to about 2020). Regarding the complete study: The cohort comprised a couple of women and a few men aged 18 to 49 years. To estimate repertoire size and how much clonotype sharing occurs between individuals, the study deeply sequenced the blood TCR repertoires of five or six healthy adults. Different laboratories and diverse techniques were used to prepare libraries and sequence TCR repertoires, to increase sequencing depth and limit assay-specific biases. Each donor's leukapheresis produced roughly between roughly 0.85 and 9 billion PBMCs. Study-wide conclusions, independent of this receptor: The genetic and exposure-history diversity represented was limited by the small number of donors. Only blood was sampled, and tissue TCR repertoires likely differ from those in blood. Based on pairwise subsampling, the degree of clonotype sharing among donors was expected to be affected by sequencing depth.

The CDR3 sequence holds 14 residues, the cysteine and phenylalanine included. The CDR3 DNA has 42 bases and is translated from base 1. The trim is 5 bases for V and 7 bases for J, with a gap of 15 bases between the germline ends. Via the germline V gene (reference sequence), CDR1 is LNHDA and CDR2 SQIVND. The donors were healthy, HIV-negative adults with no recently reported acute infections or vaccinations. All donors were Caucasian adults living in Nashville, Tennessee, USA. For unsorted samples, tens of millions of PBMCs were counted, and genomic DNA was extracted using the QIAamp DNA Blood Mini kit. Blood was obtained by leukapheresis, after which PBMCs were separated by Ficoll-Histopaque density gradient centrifugation and cryopreserved in liquid nitrogen vapor phase. TCR CDR3 regions were amplified from genomic DNA by multiplex PCR using the deep immunoSEQ assay. Genomic DNA extracted from each cell subset was distributed evenly over all wells of several immunoSEQ 96-well plates, and each plate served as one replicate. For unsorted PBMC, about 300 ng of genomic DNA, equivalent to about 30,000 T cell genomes, went into each replicate PCR. Ten immunoSEQ deep assay plates were used to sequence the unsorted PBMC genomic DNA. The purified libraries were quantified using a Qubit 3.0 fluorometer, sized with a Bioanalyzer 2100, and then quantified again using the KAPA Library Quantification kit. Every immunoSEQ 96-well plate was sequenced on a separate single-read 150-cycle Illumina NextSeq 550 flow cell. The original pipeline was this. Because the immunoSEQ output held only junctional sequences and lacked quality scores, the filtering could not match the filtering applied to full-length reads. Sequences were annotated with PyIR, a Python wrapper for IgBLAST v1.9, using IMGT germline references to assign V/J genes and CDR3. Reads were filtered out if the reads had weak V/J assignments (E-value above 1e-6), no CDR3, stop codons, out-of-frame junctions, or ambiguous translated residues. V3J clonotypes were defined as sequences sharing an identical inferred V gene, J gene, and CDR3 amino acid sequence. To compute the percentage overlap between repertoires, the number of shared unique clonotypes was divided by the size of the smaller repertoire. RTK rarefaction, the Chao1 estimator, and Recon v2.1 estimates of unobserved clonotypes were used to assess repertoire richness. In TCRdb, the immuneACCESS table is reduced to in-frame sequences with V and J assigned. These tables do not hold every clone; where another copy was compared, an unresolved V gene accounts for under half, and the others remain unexplained. The V and J calls and clone size were taken over from that table, and D and trimming were inferred from the DNA. This sample comprises 450,000 to 500,000 clones, about 85% of them detected only once. The ten largest clones take up 12% of the sample.

Concerning this clone: Its antigen target is currently unknown. No much larger clone is present one base from it, and per-base qualities are unavailable.

The sequence links TRBV19 to TRBJ1-5, with no reliable assignment of the D segment. Sequenced input: PBMCs. This TCR derives from a middle-aged woman in good health. Some clones in this sample may be carry-over from other donors' samples. The DNA sequence follows: TGTGCCAGTAGTTTGAGGGAACTGGGGCAGCCCCAGCATTTT. It encodes CASSLRELGQPQHF.